The source of this TCR beta chain is a study of radiotherapy plus CTLA-4 blockade in lung cancer. Germline V gene data show CDR1 as MRHNA and CDR2 as SNTAGT. With 3 bases clipped from V and 6 bases from J, the junction kept 8 bases outside the gene matches. The CDR3 consists of 15 residues. Clones were read by immunoSEQ multiplex PCR, and TCRdb kept only the in-frame ones, dropping some. The sample lists 110,000 or so clones; roughly 80% were seen once. This chain uses TRBV6-4 with TRBJ2-1; 7 nucleotides line up with TRBD2. The specimen comprised peripheral blood, sampled from a patient treated with radiotherapy plus ipilimumab. This receptor was identified in a human donor with non-small cell lung cancer who had a partial response to radiotherapy plus ipilimumab. CDR3 sequence reads: CASSEGNSGRNEQFF. Here the CDR3 DNA reads TGTGCCAGCAGTGAAGGAAATAGCGGGCGCAATGAGCAGTTCTTC.